Listed here is a single T cell receptor beta chain. The sample comes from a study of blood T cell repertoires in COVID-19. Study details: COVID-19 samples from acute and convalescent phases originated in the United States, Italy and Spain.

Authors' analysis steps: Reference gene primer amplification gave estimated nucleated cell counts. Assay: immunoSEQ multiplex PCR; the TCRdb copy retains only in-frame clones and omits some. Clonal size and the V and J genes are those of that table, whereas D and trimming came from the DNA. The profile shows under 300,000 clones, approximately 83% of them singletons. The V gene lost 5 bases and the J gene lost 2 bases, with 9 bases spanning the gap. The CDR3 runs 14 residues. Germline V gives CDR1 SNHLY, CDR2 FYNNEI. The sample consisted of peripheral blood. The chain recombines TRBV2 with TRBJ1-4, with D maybe TRBD1 (6 bases). The sequence was obtained from a woman in her seventies with acute or convalescent COVID-19. CDR3 DNA: TGTGCCAGCAGTTCCGACAGGACTAATGAAAAACTGTTTTTT. Residues: CASSSDRTNEKLFF.